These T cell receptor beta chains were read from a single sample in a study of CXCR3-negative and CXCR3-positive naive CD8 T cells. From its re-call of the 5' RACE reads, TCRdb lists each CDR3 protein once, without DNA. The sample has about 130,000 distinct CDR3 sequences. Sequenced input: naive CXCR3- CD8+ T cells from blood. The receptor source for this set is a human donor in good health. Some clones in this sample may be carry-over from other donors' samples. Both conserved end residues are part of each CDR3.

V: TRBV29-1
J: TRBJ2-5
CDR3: CSARGNQETQYF

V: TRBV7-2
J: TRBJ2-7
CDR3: CASSLGVPNRFYEQYF

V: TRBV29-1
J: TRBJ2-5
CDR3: CSAHPGAYQETQYF

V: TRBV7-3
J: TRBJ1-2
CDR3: CASSLNHGGRDQYGYTF

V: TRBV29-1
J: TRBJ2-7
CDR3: CSVLTIGDRGFYEQYF

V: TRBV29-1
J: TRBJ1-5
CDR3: CSVDSGMGPQHF

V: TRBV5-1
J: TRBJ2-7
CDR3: CASSTDPDGNYEQYF

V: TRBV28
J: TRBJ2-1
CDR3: CASSSEDLYNEQFF

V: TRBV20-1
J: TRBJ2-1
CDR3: CSATLTGGNEQFF

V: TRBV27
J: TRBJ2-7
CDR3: CASSPRGFLDYEQYF

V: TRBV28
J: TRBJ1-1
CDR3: CASSRTTGVNTEAFF

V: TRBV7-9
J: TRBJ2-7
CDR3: CASSRAWGSYEQYF

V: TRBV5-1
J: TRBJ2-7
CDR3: CASSPRDRRSYEQYF

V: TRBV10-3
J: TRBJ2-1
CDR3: CAISDSGLAVNEQFF

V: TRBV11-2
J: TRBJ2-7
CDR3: CASSLGVVPSYEQYF

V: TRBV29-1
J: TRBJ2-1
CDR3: CSVVSYNEQFF

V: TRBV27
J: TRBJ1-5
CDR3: CASSLVTGQGYGDSNQPQHF

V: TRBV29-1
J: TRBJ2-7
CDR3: CSVEGWGGYSYEQYF

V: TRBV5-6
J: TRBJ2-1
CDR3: CASSFQGLYNEQFF

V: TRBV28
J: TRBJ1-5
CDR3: CASSLPPSGQNQPQHF

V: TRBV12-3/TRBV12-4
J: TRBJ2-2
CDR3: CASRGTRGNTGELFF

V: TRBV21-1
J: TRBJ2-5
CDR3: CASSLGTGGAETQYF

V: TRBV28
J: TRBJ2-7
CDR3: CASSFRGEFSYEQYF

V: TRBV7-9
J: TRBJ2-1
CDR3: CASSFMTSKSPNEQFF

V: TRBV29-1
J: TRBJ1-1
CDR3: CSVEGGGGFYMNTEAFF

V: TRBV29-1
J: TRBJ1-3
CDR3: CSVEDGAHSGNTIYF

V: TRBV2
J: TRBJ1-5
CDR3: CASSEAAPNQPQHF

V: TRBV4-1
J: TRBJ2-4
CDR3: CASSQLAGGENIQYF

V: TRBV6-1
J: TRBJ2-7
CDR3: CASSDRGPYEQYF

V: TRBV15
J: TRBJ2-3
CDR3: CATSRDSGQGADTQYF

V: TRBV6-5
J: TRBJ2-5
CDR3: CASSYSRDAETQYF

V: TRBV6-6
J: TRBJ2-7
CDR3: CASSYSAGVSYEQYF

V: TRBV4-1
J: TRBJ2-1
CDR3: CASSQDPGTAYNEQFF

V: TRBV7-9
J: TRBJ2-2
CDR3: CASSPASSSGNLGELFF

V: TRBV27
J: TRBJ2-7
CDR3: CASSLFPGGPYEQYF

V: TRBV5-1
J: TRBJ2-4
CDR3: CASRPGTSGGNIQYF

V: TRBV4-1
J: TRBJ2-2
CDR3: CASSQESLAGGTGTGELFF

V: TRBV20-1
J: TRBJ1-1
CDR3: CSARDSDRLWAFF

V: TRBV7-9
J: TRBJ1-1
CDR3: CASSPGQANTEAFF

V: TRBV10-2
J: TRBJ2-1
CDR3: CASSVASGRDYNEQFF

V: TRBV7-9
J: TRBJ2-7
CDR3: CASSLGLAGDEQYF